This record concerns one T cell receptor beta chain sequence. Assay used: immunoSEQ multiplex PCR; TCRdb lists only in-frame clones, some missing. This table holds some 96,000 clones, 85% to 95% found once. This entry comes from a study of control samples from healthy donors and cancer patients. The CDR3 covers 16 residues. The V end was cut by 3 bases, the J end by 0 bases, with 9 bases between. The germline V gene encodes CDR1 MNHEY and CDR2 SMNVEV (reference sequence). V and J are TRBV27 and TRBJ1-6; possible D gene TRBD1, 5 bases. This receptor was identified in a man between 18 and 29 years old in good health. Sample: blood. CDR3 loop: CASSFTTASYNSPLHF. The CDR3 bases are TGTGCCAGCAGTTTTACGACAGCCTCCTATAATTCACCCCTCCACTTT.